This TCR beta chain derives from a study of control samples from healthy donors and cancer patients. J gave up 6 bases and V 1 base, and 12 bases lay outside the gene matches. The CDR3 sequence is 17 residues long. Germline assignment: CDR1 SGHTA and CDR2 FQGNSA. The data were produced by immunoSEQ multiplex PCR, yet TCRdb's version contains in-frame clones alone and is incomplete. This sample carries 80,000 to 100,000 clones, more than 90% of them seen once, and the ten largest clones take approximately 3%. The chain combines TRBV7-2 with TRBJ2-3; 8 bases map to TRBD2. The specimen was blood. This TCR came from a human donor in good health. The donor label of this sample is uncertain. The CDR3 loop reads CASSLDASGGDSDTQYF. The CDR3, as DNA: TGTGCCAGCAGCTTAGATGCCAGCGGGGGTGATTCGGATACGCAGTATTTT. The entire variable domain, with the rest obtained from reference TRBV7-2 and TRBJ2-3, is as follows: GAGVSQSPSNKVTEKGKDVELRCDPISGHTALYWYRQSLGQGLEFLIYFQGNSAPDKSGLPSDRFSAERTGGSVSTLTIQRTQQEDSAVYLCASSLDASGGDSDTQYFGPGTRLTVL.